This T cell receptor beta chain was recovered during a study of blood T cell repertoires in COVID-19. Participant ages covered about 18 to 89 years across about two dozen US areas. The study counted Cohort 3 donors as recovered given two negative PCRs, clearance, or symptom resolution. Some clones are missing from TCRdb's copy, which holds only in-frame ones; the method was immunoSEQ multiplex PCR. Of about 330,000 clones in the sample, around 90% were seen once. This clone was seen a single time. The junction departs from germline at one end; a sequencing error may be responsible. Sequencing was performed on PBMCs or T cells enriched from blood (not recorded which). The sequence came from a woman in her 30s who had recovered from COVID-19.

The CDR3 spells CAWSPGGQSSCF. Written as DNA, the CDR3 is TGTGCCTGGAGCCCGGGGGGGCAGTCATCATGCTTC. The chain couples TRBV30 to TRBJ1-2; the D gene is possibly TRBD1 (6 bases). CDR3 length: 12 amino acids. Germline CDR1 and CDR2: GTSNPN and SVGIG (reference sequence). Supplemented by reference TRBV30 and TRBJ1-2, the full variable domain reads SQTIHQWPATLVQPVGSPLSLECTVEGTSNPNLYWYRQAAGRGLQLLFYSVGIGQISSEVPQNLSASRPQDRQFILSSKKLLLSDSGFYLCAWSPGGQSSCFGSGTRLTVV.